Listed here is a single TCR beta chain. These data come from a study of monozygotic twins with cystic fibrosis. V was pared by 6 bases and J by 1 base, with 16 bases of the junction left unmatched. The germline gives CDR1 MDHEN, CDR2 SYDVKM. The length of the CDR3 is 18 residues. Using immunoSEQ multiplex PCR, the repertoire was profiled, and TCRdb retains in-frame clones only, with some absent. The sample records 15,000 to 20,000 clones, about 96% being singletons. This chain connects TRBV28 to TRBJ1-1; 8 nucleotides match TRBD1. The TCR sequence derives from a girl aged 2 to 9 with cystic fibrosis. The sequenced sample was blood. CDR3 loop: CASSLQIAGGLGNTEAFF. The CDR3 DNA reads TGTGCCAGCAGCTTGCAAATAGCAGGGGGCCTGGGGAACACTGAAGCTTTCTTT.